One TCR beta chain is described in this entry. Its antigen is undetermined. The data originate from a study of cytomegalovirus exposure and HLA in healthy donors. The study, taken as a whole, reports: A subsequent analysis found that TCR clusters from the first cohort also tended to co-occur in the roughly 120 validation repertoires, with about 94% of cluster scores above 0. Reportedly, diagnosis of cytomegalovirus status by the classifier showed high specificity and sensitivity. A few of the chains that were CMV-associated were confirmed in vitro to be specific for CMV antigens.

TCRdb's table, derived via immunoSEQ multiplex PCR, lists solely in-frame clones and lacks some. The sample yields more than 55,000 clones, approximately 89% seen once. It was the approximately 110-subject validation cohort, separate from the roughly 700-subject first cohort, to which the donors belonged. The germline gives CDR1 SGHVS, CDR2 FNYEAQ. The V segment lost 4 bases and the J segment 2 bases; nucleotides outside the gene matches: 5. This CDR3 spans 16 amino acids. The TCR comes from a young woman in good health and CMV-seronegative. The specimen sequenced was PBMCs. This chain links TRBV7-6 with TRBJ2-3, with TRBD2 matching 11 bases. The CDR3 here is CASSYTSGSLTDTQYF. The CDR3 nucleotides are TGTGCCAGCAGCTATACTAGCGGGAGTCTCACAGATACGCAGTATTTT. Variable domain in full (rest from reference TRBV7-6 and TRBJ2-3): GAGVSQSPRYKVTKRGQDVALRCDPISGHVSLYWYRQALGQGPEFLTYFNYEAQQDKSGLPNDRFSAERPEGSISTLTIQRTEQRDSAMYRCASSYTSGSLTDTQYFGPGTRLTVL.